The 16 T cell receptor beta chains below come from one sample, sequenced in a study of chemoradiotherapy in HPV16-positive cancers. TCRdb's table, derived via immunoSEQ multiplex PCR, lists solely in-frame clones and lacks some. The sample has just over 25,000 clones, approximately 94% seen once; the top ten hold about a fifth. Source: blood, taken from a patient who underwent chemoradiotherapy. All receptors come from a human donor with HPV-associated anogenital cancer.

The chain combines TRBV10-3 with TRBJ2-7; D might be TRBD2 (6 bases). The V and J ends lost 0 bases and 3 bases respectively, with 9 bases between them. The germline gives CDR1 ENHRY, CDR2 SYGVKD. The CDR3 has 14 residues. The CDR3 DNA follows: TGTGCCATCAGTGAGTCGACTAGGGTCTACGAGCAGTACTTC. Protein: CAISESTRVYEQYF.

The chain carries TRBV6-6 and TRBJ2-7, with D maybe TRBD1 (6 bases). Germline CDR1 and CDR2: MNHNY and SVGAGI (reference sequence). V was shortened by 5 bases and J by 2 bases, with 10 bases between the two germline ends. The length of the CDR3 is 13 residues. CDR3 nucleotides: TGTGCCAGCAGTCCCGGGACACCCTACGAGCAGTACTTC. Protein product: CASSPGTPYEQYF.

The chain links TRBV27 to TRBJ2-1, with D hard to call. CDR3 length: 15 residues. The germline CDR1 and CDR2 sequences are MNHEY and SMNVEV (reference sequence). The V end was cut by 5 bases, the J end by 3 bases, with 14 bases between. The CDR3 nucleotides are TGTGCCAGCAGTCCGAATTCGTGGGACTACAATGAGCAGTTCTTC. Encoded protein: CASSPNSWDYNEQFF.

For the CDR3, the DNA is TGTGCCAGCAGCTTAGAGGCGGTTGGGGCTTCACCCCTCCACTTT. This codes for CASSLEAVGASPLHF. The chain couples TRBV7-9 to TRBJ1-6; TRBD1 might be the D (5 bases). Germline-derived CDR1 and CDR2 are SEHNR and FQNEAQ (reference sequence). V shed 1 base and J shed 9 bases, with 13 bases lying between them. The CDR3 is 15 amino acids.

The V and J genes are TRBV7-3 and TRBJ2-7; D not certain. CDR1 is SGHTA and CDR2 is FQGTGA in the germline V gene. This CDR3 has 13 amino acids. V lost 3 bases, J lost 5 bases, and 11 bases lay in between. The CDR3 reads CASSLQWSNEQYF. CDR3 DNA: TGTGCCAGCAGCTTGCAGTGGTCCAACGAGCAGTACTTC.

CDR3 nucleotide sequence: TGTGCCAGCAGCCAAGTGCCAGGCCAATACTATGGCTACACCTTC. Amino acids: CASSQVPGQYYGYTF. The V gene is TRBV14, the J gene TRBJ1-2; D is uncertain. V lost 1 base, J lost 3 bases, and 12 bases lay in between. Germline CDR1 reads SGHDN; CDR2 reads FVKESK. There are 15 residues in the CDR3.

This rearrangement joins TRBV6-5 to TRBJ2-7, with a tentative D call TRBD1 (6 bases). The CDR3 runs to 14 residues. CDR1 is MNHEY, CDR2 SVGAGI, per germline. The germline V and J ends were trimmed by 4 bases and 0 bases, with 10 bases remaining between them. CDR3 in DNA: TGTGCCAGCAGTTTGCGACAGGACTCCTACGAGCAGTACTTC. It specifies CASSLRQDSYEQYF.

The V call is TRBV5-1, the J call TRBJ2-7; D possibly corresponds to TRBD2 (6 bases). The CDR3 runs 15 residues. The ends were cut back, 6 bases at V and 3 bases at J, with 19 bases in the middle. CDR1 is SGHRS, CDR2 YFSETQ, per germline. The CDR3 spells CASTQQVGGGYEQYF. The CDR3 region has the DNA TGCGCCAGCACCCAACAGGTGGGAGGCGGCTACGAGCAGTACTTC.

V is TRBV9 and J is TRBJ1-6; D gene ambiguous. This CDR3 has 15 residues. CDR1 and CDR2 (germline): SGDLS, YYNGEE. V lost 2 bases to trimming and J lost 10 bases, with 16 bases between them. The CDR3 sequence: CASSVGPVSGSPLHF. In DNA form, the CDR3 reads TGTGCCAGCAGCGTCGGCCCCGTAAGCGGCTCACCCCTCCACTTT.

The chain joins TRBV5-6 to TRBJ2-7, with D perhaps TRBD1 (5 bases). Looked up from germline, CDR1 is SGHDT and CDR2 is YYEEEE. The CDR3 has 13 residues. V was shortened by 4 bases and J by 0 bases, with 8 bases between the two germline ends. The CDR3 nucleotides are TGTGCCAGCAGCATGGACACCTCCTACGAGCAGTACTTC. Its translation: CASSMDTSYEQYF. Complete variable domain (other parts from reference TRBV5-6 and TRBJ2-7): DAGVTQSPTHLIKTRGQQVTLRCSPKSGHDTVSWYQQALGQGPQFIFQYYEEEERQRGNFPDRFSGHQFPNYSSELNVNALLLGDSALYLCASSMDTSYEQYFGPGTRLTVT.

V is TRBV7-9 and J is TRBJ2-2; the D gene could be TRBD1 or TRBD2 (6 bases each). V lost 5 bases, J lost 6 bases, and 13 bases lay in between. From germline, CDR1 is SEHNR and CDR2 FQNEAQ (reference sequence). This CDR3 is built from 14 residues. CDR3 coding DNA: TGTGCCAGCAGCCCCCTCGGGGGCTCCGGGGAGCTGTTTTTT. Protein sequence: CASSPLGGSGELFF. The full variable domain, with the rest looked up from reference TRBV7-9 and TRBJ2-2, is DTGVSQNPRHKITKRGQNVTFRCDPISEHNRLYWYRQTLGQGPEFLTYFQNEAQLEKSRLLSDRFSAERPKGSFSTLEIQRTEQGDSAMYLCASSPLGGSGELFFGEGSRLTVL.

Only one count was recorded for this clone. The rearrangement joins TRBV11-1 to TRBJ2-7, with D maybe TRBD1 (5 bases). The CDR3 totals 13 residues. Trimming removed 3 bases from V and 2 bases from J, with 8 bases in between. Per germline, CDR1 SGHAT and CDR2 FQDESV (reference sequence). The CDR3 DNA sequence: TGTGCCAGCAGCTTGCCAGGGACCTACGAGCAGTACTTC. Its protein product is CASSLPGTYEQYF. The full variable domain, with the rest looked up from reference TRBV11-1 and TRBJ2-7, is EAEVAQSPRYKITEKSQAVAFWCDPISGHATLYWYRQILGQGPELLVQFQDESVVDDSQLPKDRFSAERLKGVDSTLKIQPAELGDSAMYLCASSLPGTYEQYFGPGTRLTVT.

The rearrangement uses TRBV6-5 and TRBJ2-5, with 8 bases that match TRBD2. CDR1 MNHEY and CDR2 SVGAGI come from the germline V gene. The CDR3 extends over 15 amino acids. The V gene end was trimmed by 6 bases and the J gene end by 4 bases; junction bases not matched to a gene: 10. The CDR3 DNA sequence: TGTGCCAGCAGAGACATAGCGGGAACGGGAGAGACCCAGTACTTC. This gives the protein CASRDIAGTGETQYF.

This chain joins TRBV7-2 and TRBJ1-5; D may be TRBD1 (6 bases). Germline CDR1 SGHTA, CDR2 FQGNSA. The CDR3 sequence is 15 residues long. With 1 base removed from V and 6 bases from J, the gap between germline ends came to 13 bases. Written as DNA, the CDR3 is TGTGCCAGCAGCTTAGGTGGGGGCTCGGGTCAGCCCCAGCATTTT. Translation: CASSLGGGSGQPQHF.

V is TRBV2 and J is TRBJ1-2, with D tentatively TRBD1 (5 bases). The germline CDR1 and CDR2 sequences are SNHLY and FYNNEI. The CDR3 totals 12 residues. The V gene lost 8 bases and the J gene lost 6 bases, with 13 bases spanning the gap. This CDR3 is CASLGHEDGYTF. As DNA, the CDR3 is TGTGCCAGCTTAGGACACGAGGATGGCTACACCTTC.

CDR3 sequence (DNA): TGCGCCAGCAGCTTGGACAGCACAGATACGCAGTATTTT. Its translation is CASSLDSTDTQYF. V and J are TRBV5-1 and TRBJ2-3, with D uncertain. The CDR3 extends over 13 amino acids. Germline V lookup: CDR1 SGHRS, CDR2 YFSETQ. Deletions cut 0 bases from V and 0 bases from J, with 2 bases between.